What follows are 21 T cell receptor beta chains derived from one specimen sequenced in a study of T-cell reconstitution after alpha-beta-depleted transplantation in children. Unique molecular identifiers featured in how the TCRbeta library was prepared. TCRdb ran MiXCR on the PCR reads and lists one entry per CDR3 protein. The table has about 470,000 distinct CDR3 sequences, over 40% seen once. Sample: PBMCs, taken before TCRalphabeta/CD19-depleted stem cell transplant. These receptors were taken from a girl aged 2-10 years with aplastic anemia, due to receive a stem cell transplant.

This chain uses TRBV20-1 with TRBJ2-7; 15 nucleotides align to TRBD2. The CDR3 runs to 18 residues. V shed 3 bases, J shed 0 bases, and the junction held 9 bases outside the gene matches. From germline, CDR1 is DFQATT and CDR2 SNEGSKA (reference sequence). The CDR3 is CSASYGGLAGGPSYEQYF. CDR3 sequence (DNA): TGCAGTGCTAGTTACGGTGGACTAGCGGGAGGGCCCTCCTACGAGCAGTACTTC.

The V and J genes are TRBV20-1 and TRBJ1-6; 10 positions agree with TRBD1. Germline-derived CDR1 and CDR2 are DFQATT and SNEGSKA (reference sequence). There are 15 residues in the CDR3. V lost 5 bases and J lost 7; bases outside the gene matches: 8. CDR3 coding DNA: TGCAGTGCTGGGCGTGGGGACAGGGGCAATTCACCCCTCCACTTT. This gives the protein CSAGRGDRGNSPLHF.

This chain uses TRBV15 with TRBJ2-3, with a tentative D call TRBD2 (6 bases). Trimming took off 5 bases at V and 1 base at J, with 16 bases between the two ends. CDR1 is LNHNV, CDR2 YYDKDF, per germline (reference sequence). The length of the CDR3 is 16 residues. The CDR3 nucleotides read TGTGCCACCAGCGGAACCGGGGGACCGGGCACAGATACGCAGTATTTT. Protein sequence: CATSGTGGPGTDTQYF.

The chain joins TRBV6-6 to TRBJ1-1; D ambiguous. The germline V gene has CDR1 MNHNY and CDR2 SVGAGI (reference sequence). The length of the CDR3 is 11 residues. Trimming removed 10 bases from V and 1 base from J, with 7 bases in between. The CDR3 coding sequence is TGTGCCACGATAGAGAACACTGAAGCTTTCTTT. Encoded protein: CATIENTEAFF.

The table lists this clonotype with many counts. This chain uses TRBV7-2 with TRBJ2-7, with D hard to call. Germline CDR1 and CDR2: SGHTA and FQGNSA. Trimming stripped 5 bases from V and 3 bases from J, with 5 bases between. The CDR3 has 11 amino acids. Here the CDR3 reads CASSRDYEQYF. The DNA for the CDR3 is TGTGCCAGCAGCCGCGACTACGAGCAGTACTTC.

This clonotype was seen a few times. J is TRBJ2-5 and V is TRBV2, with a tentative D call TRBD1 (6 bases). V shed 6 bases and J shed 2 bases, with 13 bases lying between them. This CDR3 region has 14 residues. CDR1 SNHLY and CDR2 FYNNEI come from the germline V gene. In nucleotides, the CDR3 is TGTGCCAGCAGACCCGGGACAACTCAAGAGACCCAGTACTTC. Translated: CASRPGTTQETQYF.

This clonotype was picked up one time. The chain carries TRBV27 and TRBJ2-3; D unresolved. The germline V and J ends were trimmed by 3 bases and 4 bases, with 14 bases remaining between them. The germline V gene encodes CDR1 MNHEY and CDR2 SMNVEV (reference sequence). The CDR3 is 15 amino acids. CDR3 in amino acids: CASSLLLGPADTQYF. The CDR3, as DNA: TGTGCCAGCAGTTTGCTCCTAGGTCCAGCAGATACGCAGTATTTT.

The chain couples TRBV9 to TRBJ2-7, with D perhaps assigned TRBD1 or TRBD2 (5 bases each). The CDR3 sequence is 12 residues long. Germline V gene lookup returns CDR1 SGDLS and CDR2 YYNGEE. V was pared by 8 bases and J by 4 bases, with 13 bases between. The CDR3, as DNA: TGTGCCAGACGGGTCAGGGAGTACGAGCAGTACTTC. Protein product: CARRVREYEQYF.

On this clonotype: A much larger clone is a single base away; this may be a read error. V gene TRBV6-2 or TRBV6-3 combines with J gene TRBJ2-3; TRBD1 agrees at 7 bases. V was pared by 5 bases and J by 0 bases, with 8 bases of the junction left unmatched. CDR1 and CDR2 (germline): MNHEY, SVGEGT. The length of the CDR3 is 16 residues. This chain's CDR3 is CASSHQTGSSTDTQYF. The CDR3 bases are TGTGCCAGCAGTCATCAGACAGGGAGTAGCACAGATACGCAGTATTTT.

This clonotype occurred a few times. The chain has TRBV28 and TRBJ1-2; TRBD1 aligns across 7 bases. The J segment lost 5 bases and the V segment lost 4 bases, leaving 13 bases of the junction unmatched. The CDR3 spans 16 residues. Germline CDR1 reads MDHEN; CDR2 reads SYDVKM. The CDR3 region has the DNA TGTGCCAGCAGTTCGAACAGACAGGGAAGGTCATATGGCTACACCTTC. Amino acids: CASSSNRQGRSYGYTF.

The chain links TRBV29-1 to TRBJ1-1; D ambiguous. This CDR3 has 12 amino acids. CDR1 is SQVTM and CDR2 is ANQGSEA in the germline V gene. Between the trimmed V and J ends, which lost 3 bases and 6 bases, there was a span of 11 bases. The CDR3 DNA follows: TGCAGCGTTGAGTGGGCTGCTTCTGAAGCTTTCTTT. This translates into CSVEWAASEAFF.

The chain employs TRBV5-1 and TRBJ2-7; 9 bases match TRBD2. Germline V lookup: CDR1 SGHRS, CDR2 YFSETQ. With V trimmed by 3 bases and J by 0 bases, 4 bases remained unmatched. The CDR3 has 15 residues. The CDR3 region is CASSYSTSGSYEQYF. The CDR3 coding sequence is TGCGCCAGCAGCTACTCGACTAGCGGCTCCTACGAGCAGTACTTC.

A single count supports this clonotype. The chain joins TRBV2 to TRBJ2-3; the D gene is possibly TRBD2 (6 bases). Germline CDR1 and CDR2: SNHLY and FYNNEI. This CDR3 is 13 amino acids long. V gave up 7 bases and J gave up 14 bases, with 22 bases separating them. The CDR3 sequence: CASNPRDSLAGYF. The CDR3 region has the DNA TGTGCCAGCAACCCCCGGGACTCACTGGCGGGGTATTTT.

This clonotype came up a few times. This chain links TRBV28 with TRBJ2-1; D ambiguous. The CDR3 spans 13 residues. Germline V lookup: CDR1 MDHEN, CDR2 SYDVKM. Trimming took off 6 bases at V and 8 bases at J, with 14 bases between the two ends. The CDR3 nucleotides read TGTGCCAGCAGGGGTCCCCGTACAGATGAGCAGTTCTTC. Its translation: CASRGPRTDEQFF.

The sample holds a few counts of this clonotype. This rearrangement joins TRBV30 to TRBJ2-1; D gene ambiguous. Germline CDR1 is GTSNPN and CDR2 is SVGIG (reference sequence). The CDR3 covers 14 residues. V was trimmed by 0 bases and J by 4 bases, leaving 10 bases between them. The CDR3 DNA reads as TGTGCCTGGAGTGTAATGTCGGAATACAATGAGCAGTTCTTC. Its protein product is CAWSVMSEYNEQFF.

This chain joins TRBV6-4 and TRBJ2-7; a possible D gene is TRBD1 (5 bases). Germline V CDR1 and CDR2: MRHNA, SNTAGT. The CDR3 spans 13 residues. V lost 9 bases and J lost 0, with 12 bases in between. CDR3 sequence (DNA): TGTGCCAGTAAAGACAGAACCTCCTACGAGCAGTACTTC. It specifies CASKDRTSYEQYF.

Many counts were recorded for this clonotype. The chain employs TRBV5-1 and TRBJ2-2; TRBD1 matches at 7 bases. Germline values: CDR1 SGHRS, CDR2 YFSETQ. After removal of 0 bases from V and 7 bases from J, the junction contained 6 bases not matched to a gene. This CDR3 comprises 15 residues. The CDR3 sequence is CASSLEGAEVGELFF. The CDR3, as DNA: TGCGCCAGCAGCTTGGAGGGGGCCGAGGTCGGGGAGCTGTTTTTT. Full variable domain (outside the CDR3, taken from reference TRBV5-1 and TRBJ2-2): KAGVTQTPRYLIKTRGQQVTLSCSPISGHRSVSWYQQTPGQGLQFLFEYFSETQRNKGNFPGRFSGRQFSNSRSEMNVSTLELGDSALYLCASSLEGAEVGELFFGEGSRLTVL.

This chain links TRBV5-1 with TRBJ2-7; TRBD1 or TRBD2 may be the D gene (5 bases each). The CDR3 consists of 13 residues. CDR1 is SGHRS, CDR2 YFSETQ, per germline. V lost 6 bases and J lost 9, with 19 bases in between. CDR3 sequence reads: CASTPGRGLRQYF. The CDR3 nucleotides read TGCGCCAGCACTCCGGGACGGGGTTTGCGGCAGTACTTC. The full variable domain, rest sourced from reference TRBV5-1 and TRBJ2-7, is KAGVTQTPRYLIKTRGQQVTLSCSPISGHRSVSWYQQTPGQGLQFLFEYFSETQRNKGNFPGRFSGRQFSNSRSEMNVSTLELGDSALYLCASTPGRGLRQYFGPGTRLTVT.

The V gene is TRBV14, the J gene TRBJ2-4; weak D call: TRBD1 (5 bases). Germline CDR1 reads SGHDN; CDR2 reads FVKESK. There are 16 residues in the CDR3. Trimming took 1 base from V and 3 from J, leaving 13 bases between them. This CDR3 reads CASSQGSRGSKNIQYF. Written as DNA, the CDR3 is TGTGCCAGCAGCCAAGGTTCAAGGGGAAGCAAAAACATTCAGTACTTC.

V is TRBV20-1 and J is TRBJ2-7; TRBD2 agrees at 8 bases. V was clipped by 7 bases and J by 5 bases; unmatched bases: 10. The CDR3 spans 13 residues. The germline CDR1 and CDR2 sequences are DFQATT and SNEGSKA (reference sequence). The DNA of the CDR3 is TGCAGTGTTTCAGCGGGAGCACTTGACGAGCAGTACTTC. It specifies CSVSAGALDEQYF.

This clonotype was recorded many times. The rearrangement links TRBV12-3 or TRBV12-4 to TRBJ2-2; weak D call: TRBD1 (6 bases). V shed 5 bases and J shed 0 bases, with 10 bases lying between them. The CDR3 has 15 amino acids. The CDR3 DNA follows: TGTGCCAGCAGTACCAGGGGACCGAACACCGGGGAGCTGTTTTTT. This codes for CASSTRGPNTGELFF.